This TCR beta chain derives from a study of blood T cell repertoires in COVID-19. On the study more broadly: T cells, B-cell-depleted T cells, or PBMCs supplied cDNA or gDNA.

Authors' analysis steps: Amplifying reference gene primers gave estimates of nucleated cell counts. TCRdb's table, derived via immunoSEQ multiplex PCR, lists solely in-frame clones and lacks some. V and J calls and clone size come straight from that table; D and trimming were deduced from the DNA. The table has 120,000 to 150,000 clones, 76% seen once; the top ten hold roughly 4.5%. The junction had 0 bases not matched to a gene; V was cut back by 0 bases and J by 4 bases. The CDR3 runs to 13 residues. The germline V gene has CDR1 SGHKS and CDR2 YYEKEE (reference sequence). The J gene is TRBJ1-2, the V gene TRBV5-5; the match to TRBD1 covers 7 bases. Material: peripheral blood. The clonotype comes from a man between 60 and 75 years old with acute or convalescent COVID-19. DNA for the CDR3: TGTGCCAGCAGCTTGGACAGGGGCTATGGCTACACCTTC. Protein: CASSLDRGYGYTF.